This TCR beta chain was profiled in a study of shared clonotypes between healthy human individuals. Remarks on this clone: Its antigen is still unknown. The junction shows a germline mismatch at one end, possibly a read error.

Generated by immunoSEQ multiplex PCR, the TCRdb table keeps only in-frame clones and is missing some. In the table there are approximately 350,000 clones, about 96% of which are singletons. General study findings and limits: A handful of donors had roughly 5% of their naive CD4 clonotypes in common. Estimated clonotype richness was generally higher in naive than memory subsets. Clonotype sharing among the donors was expected to vary with sequencing depth.

Germline V gene data show CDR1 as SSHAT and CDR2 as FNYEAQ (reference sequence). CDR3 size: 15 residues. The healthy adult donors were HIV-negative and reported no recent acute infections or vaccinations. This rearrangement joins TRBV7-7 to TRBJ2-7; a weak D match, TRBD1 (6 bases). The TCR originated in a man aged 25-40 years in good health. Sequences were obtained from memory CD8+ T cells sorted from blood. The subset here: CD45RO+ cells pooled with CCR7-negative TemRA cells. CDR3 DNA: TGTGCTAGCAGCCCTTTCCAGGGGCCTAATTACGAGCAGTACTTC. Protein: CASSPFQGPNYEQYF.